This T cell receptor beta chain was retrieved from a study of T-cell memory formation after mild COVID-19. Study-wide context: TCR clustering was largely donor specific.

V gave up 3 bases and J gave up 8 bases, with 17 bases separating them. This CDR3 spans 15 amino acids. The V gene's germline CDR1 is LGHNT and CDR2 FRNRAP. Study conclusions and caveats: CD4+ contracting clones were mainly CM and EM; CD8+ ones, EMRA. A balance of CD4 and CD8 characterized clones contracting day 15 to 85, whereas later expanders leaned CD4+.

TCRdb reanalysed the 5' RACE reads using MiXCR and keeps one entry per CDR3 protein. The sample has 300,000 to 400,000 distinct CDR3 sequences; about 15% are singletons. This clonotype turned up a few times. Its antigen is currently unknown. The receptor comes from a man younger than 35 who had mild COVID-19 (a few samples of this study predate the infection). Cell type and time point are not known. The sequenced sample was PBMCs or a T cell subset sorted from them (not recorded which). The V and J genes are TRBV12-5 and TRBJ2-4; TRBD1 might be the D (5 bases). The CDR3 spells CASGFHRSARYIQYF. In nucleotides, the CDR3 is TGTGCTAGTGGTTTCCACAGGAGCGCGAGATACATTCAGTACTTC.